This T cell receptor (beta chain) was recorded in a study of blood T cell repertoires in COVID-19. Study information: Acute-phase and convalescent COVID-19 samples originated in the United States, Italy and Spain.

As originally analysed: Reference gene primer amplification gave estimated nucleated cell counts. The assay was immunoSEQ multiplex PCR, and TCRdb's table has in-frame clones only and misses some. V, J and clone size derive from that table, while D and trimming were established from the DNA sequence. The repertoire holds around 140,000 clones, with 80% as singletons. Sequences were obtained from peripheral blood. The receptor was derived from a man between 70 and 80 years old who had recovered from COVID-19.

CDR3 sequence reads: CASSWRVAGSETQYF. In nucleotides, the CDR3 is TGCGCCAGCAGCTGGCGGGTAGCGGGATCGGAGACCCAGTACTTC. This rearrangement joins TRBV5-1 to TRBJ2-5; TRBD2 aligns across 8 bases. CDR3 size: 15 residues. Germline values: CDR1 SGHRS, CDR2 YFSETQ. V trimming: 3 bases; J trimming: 5 bases; junction bases outside the gene matches: 9. Together with reference TRBV5-1 and TRBJ2-5, the CDR3 gives the full variable domain: KAGVTQTPRYLIKTRGQQVTLSCSPISGHRSVSWYQQTPGQGLQFLFEYFSETQRNKGNFPGRFSGRQFSNSRSEMNVSTLELGDSALYLCASSWRVAGSETQYFGPGTRLLVL.